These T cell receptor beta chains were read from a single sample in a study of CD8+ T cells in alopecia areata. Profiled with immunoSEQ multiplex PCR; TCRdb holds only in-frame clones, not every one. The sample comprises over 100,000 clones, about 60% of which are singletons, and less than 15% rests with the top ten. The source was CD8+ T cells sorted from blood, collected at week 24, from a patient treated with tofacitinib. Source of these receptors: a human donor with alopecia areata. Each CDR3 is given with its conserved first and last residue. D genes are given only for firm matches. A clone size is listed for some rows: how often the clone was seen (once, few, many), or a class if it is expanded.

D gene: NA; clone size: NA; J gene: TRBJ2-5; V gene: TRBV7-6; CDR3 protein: CASTQNSRGAQETQYF; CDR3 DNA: TGTGCCAGCACTCAAAACTCCCGGGGGGCCCAAGAGACCCAGTACTTC
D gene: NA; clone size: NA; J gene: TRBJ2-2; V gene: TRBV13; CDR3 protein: CASSPPDGNTGELFF; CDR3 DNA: TGTGCCAGCAGCCCGCCTGACGGGAACACCGGGGAGCTGTTTTTT
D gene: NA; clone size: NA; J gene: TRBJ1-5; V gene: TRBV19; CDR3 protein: CASIPRRGELNQPQHF; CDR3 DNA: TGTGCCAGTATCCCAAGGAGGGGGGAGCTCAATCAGCCCCAGCATTTT
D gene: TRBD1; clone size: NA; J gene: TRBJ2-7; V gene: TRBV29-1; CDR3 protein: CSATTGVGYEQYF; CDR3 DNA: TGCAGCGCTACAACAGGGGTGGGCTACGAGCAGTACTTC
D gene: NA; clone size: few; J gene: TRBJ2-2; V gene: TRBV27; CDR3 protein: CASSPRGVRAGELFF; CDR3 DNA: TGTGCCAGCAGTCCCAGGGGGGTGAGGGCCGGGGAGCTGTTTTTT
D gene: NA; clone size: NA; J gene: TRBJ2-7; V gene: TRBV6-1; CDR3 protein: CASSEEGTGAHEQYF; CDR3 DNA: TGTGCCAGCAGTGAAGAGGGGACCGGCGCCCACGAGCAGTACTTC
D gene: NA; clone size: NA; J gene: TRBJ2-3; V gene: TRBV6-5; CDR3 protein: CASSYAGYTDTQYF; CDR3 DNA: TGTGCCAGCAGTTACGCAGGGTACACAGATACGCAGTATTTT
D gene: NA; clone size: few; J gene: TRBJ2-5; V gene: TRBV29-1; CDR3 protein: CSVEDRGGKETQYF; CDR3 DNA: TGCAGCGTTGAAGATCGAGGAGGGAAGGAGACCCAGTACTTC
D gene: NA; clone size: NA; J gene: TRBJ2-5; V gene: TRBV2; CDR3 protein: CASSEVVLTYQETQYF; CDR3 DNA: TGTGCCAGCAGTGAAGTGGTATTGACGTATCAAGAGACCCAGTACTTC
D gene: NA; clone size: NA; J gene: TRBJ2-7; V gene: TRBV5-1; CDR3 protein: CASSFNPGRKYEQYF; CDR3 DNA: TGCGCCAGCAGCTTTAATCCAGGGCGCAAGTACGAGCAGTACTTC
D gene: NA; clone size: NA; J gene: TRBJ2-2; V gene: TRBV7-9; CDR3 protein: CASSFFAGELFF; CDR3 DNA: TGTGCCAGCAGCTTTTTCGCCGGGGAGCTGTTTTTT
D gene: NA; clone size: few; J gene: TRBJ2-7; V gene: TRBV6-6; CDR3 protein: CASTPQAAGPYEQYF; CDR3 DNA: TGTGCCAGCACCCCCCAGGCGGCTGGGCCCTACGAGCAGTACTTC
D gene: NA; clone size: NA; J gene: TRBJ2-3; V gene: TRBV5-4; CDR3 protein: CASSLRGGSTDTQYF; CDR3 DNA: TGTGCCAGCAGCCTGCGAGGAGGCAGCACAGATACGCAGTATTTT
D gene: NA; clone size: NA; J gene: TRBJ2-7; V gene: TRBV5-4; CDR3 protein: CASSLFSSYEQYF; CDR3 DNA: TGTGCCAGCAGCTTGTTTAGCTCCTACGAGCAGTACTTC
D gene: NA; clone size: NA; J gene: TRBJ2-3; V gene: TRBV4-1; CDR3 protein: CASSPDGSTDTQYF; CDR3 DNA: TGCGCCAGCAGCCCTGACGGTAGCACAGATACGCAGTATTTT
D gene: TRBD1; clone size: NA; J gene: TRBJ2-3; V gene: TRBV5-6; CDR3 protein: CASSPLGQGLTDTQYF; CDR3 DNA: TGTGCCAGCAGCCCATTGGGACAGGGCCTGACAGATACGCAGTATTTT
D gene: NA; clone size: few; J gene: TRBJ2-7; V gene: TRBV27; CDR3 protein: CASSLSQQGDTYEQYF; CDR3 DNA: TGTGCCAGCAGTTTAAGTCAGCAGGGCGATACCTACGAGCAGTACTTC
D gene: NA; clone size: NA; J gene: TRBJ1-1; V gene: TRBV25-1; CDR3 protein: CASGGVTEAFF; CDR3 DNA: TGTGCCAGCGGGGGGGTCACTGAAGCTTTCTTT
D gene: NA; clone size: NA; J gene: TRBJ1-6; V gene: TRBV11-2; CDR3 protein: CASSFPEGSPLHF; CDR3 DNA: TGTGCCAGCAGCTTTCCGGAGGGTTCACCCCTCCACTTT
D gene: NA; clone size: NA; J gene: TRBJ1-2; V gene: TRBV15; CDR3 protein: CATSLTEYYGYTF; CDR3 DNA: TGTGCCACCAGCCTTACGGAGTACTATGGCTACACCTTC
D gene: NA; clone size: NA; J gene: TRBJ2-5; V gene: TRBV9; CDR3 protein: CASSDPTGAQETQYF; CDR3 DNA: TGTGCCAGCAGCGATCCTACAGGTGCCCAAGAGACCCAGTACTTC
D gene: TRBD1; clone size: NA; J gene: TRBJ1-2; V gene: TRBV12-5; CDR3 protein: CASGPGTVYGYTF; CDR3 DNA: TGTGCTAGTGGCCCCGGGACAGTCTATGGCTACACCTTC
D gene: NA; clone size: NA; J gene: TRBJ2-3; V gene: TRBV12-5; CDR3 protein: CASGLVVTRETDTQYF; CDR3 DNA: TGTGCTAGTGGTTTGGTAGTCACCAGGGAGACAGATACGCAGTATTTT
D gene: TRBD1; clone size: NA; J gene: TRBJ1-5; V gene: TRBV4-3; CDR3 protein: CASSQNHRGPNQPQHF; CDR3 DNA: TGCGCCAGCAGCCAAAACCACAGGGGGCCGAACCAGCCCCAGCATTTT
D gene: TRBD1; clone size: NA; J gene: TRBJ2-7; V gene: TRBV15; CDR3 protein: CATSLERGQTYEQYF; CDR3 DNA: TGTGCCACCAGCTTAGAGAGGGGACAGACCTACGAGCAGTACTTC
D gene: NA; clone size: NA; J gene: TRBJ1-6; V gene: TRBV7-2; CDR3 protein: CASSLIGGGSWNSPLHF; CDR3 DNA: TGTGCCAGCAGCTTAATTGGTGGAGGGTCATGGAATTCACCCCTCCACTTT
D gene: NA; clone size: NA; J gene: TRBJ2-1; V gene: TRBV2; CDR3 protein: CASSDPDNGSYNEQFF; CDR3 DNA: TGTGCCAGCAGTGATCCTGATAATGGATCCTACAATGAGCAGTTCTTC
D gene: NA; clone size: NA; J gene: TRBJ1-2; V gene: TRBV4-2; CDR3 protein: CASSQVGAGDYGYTF; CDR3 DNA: TGTGCCAGCAGCCAGGTCGGGGCAGGGGACTATGGCTACACCTTC
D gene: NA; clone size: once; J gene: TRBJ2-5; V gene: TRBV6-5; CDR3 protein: CASSYGTTGGGETQYF; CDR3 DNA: TGTGCCAGCAGTTACGGGACGACGGGGGGCGGAGAGACCCAGTACTTC
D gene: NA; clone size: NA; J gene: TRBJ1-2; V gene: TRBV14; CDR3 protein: CASSQLSNYGYTF; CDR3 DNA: TGTGCCAGCAGCCAGTTGAGTAACTATGGCTACACCTTC
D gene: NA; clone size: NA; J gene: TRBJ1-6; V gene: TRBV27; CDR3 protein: CASSLFNLREAYNSPLHF; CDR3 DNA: TGTGCCAGCAGTTTATTCAATCTCAGGGAGGCCTATAATTCACCCCTCCACTTT
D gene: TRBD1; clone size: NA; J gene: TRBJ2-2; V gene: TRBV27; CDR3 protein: CASTGTGQAGELFF; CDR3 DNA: TGTGCCAGCACCGGGACAGGGCAAGCCGGGGAGCTGTTTTTT
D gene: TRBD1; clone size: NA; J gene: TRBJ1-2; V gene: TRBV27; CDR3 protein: CASSPTTGGFGYTF; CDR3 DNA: TGTGCCAGCAGTCCTACGACAGGGGGGTTTGGCTACACCTTC
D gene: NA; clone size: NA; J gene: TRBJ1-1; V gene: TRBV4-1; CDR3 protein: CASSQDPYEAFF; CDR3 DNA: TGCGCCAGCAGCCAAGACCCATATGAAGCTTTCTTT
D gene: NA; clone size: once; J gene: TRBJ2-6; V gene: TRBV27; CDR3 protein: CASTTGSGANVLTF; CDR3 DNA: TGTGCCAGTACTACAGGGAGTGGGGCCAACGTCCTGACTTTC
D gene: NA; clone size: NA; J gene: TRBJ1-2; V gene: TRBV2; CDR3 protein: CAVSLELRWGYGYTF; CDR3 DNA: TGTGCCGTGTCATTAGAACTGCGCTGGGGCTATGGCTACACCTTC
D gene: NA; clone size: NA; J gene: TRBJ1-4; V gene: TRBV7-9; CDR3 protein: CASRPRGVAEKLFF; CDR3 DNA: TGTGCCAGCAGGCCACGTGGGGTAGCGGAAAAACTGTTTTTT
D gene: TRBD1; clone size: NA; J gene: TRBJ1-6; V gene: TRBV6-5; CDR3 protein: CASTLDREDSPLHF; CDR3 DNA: TGTGCCAGCACCTTAGACAGGGAGGATTCACCCCTCCACTTT
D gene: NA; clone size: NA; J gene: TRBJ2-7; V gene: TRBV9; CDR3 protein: CASSGGTPNYEQYF; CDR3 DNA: TGTGCCAGCAGCGGCGGGACTCCTAACTACGAGCAGTACTTC
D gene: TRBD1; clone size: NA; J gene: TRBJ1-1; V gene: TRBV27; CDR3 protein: CASSNRQGAGTEAFF; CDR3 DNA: TGTGCCAGCAGTAATAGACAGGGGGCTGGAACTGAAGCTTTCTTT
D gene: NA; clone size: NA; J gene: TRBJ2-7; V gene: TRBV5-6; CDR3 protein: CASSLQNEQYF; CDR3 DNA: TGTGCCAGCAGCTTGCAGAACGAGCAGTACTTC
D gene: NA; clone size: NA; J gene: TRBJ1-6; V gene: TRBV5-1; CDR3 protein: CASSSGRDNNSPLHF; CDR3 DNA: TGCGCCAGCAGCTCTGGTCGGGACAATAATTCACCCCTCCACTTT
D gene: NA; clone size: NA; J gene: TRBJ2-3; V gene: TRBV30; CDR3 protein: CAWSLTDGTQYF; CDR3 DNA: TGTGCCTGGAGCTTGACGGATGGAACGCAGTATTTT